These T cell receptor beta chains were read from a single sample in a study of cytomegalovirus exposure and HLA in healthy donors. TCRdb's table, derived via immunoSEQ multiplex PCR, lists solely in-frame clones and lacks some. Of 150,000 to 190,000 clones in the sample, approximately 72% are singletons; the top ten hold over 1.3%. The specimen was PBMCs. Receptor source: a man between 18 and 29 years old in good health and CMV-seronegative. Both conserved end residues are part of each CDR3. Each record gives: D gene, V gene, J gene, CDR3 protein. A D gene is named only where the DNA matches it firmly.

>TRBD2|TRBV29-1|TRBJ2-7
CSATTSGSSQYF
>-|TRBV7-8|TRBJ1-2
CASSSGTTMSYTF
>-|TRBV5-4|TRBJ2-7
CASSSPNRVGEQYF
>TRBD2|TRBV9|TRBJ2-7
CASSVGGGRLSYEQYF
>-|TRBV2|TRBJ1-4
CASVGQSNEKLFF
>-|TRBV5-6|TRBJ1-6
CASSPGVGNSPLHF
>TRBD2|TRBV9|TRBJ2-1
CASSVELPTLWGGSRNEQFF
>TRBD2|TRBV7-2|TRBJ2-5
CASSLGPAGGFRETQYF
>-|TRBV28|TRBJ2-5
CASSFGRETQYF
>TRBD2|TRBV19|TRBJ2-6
CASLRTSAPSGANVLTF
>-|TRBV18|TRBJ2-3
CASSLLPKDTQYF
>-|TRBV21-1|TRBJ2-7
CASSKGGDRVPRIPLDEQYF
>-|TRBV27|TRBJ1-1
CASSFGSHTEAFF
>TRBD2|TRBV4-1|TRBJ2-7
CASSQWGLAGAAYEQYF
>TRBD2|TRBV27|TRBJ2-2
CASSPGTSGTTGELFF
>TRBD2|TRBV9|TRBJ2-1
CASSVGASGRVKTNEQFF
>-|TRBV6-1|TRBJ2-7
CASSDAGGSAYEQYF
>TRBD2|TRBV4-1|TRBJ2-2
CASSQGEGTNTGELFF
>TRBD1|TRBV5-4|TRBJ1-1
CASSLTGQGETEAFF
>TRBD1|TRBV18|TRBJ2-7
CASSPQTGLAYEQYF
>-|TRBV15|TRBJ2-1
CATSLTARPSYNEQFF
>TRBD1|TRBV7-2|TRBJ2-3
CASSFRDRVSSVRTDTQYF
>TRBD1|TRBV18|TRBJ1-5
CASSPGTGGDQPQHF
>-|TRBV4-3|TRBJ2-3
CASSQLAVGSSSPDTQYF
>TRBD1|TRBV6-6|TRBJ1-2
CASSTDRGSGYTF
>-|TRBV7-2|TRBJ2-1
CASGERTYYNEQFF
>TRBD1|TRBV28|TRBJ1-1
CASSLFSLRTGGDTEAFF
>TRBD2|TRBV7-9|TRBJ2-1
CASSPLAGRLLEQFF
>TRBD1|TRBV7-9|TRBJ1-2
CASSLVGPGQRFYTF
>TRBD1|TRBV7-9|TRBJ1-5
CASSLGTASQPQHF
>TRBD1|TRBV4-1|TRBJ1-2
CASSQGPGQTGGQGNYGYTF
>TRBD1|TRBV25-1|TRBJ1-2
CASSAPGTGYGYTF
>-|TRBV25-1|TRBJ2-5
CASSALETQYF
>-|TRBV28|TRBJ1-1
CASSPGHSGGTEAFF
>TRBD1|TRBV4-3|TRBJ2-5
CASSQRNRGPGGTQYF
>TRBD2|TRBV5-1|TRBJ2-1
CASIPGLAGTNEQFF
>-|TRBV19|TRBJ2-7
CASSAGGPSYEQYF
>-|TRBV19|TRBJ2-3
CASSFRVSTDTQYF
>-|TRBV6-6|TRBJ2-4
CATSRVPEGIQYF
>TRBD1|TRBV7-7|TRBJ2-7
CASSQGQGPTYEQYF
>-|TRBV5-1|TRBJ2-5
CASSFPKGGAEETQYF
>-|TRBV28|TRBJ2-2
CASKEGSTGELFF
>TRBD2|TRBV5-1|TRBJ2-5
CASTPFGGSGTRKETQYF
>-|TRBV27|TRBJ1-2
CASSFGRAGGYTF
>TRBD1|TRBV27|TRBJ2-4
CASIGQGADIQYF
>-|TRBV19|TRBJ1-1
CASSVRVFFVGAFF
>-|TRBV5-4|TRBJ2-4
CASSDGLAKNIQYF
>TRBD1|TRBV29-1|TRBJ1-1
CSVEGQGDTEAFF
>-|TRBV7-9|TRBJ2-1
CASSGGAPQFF